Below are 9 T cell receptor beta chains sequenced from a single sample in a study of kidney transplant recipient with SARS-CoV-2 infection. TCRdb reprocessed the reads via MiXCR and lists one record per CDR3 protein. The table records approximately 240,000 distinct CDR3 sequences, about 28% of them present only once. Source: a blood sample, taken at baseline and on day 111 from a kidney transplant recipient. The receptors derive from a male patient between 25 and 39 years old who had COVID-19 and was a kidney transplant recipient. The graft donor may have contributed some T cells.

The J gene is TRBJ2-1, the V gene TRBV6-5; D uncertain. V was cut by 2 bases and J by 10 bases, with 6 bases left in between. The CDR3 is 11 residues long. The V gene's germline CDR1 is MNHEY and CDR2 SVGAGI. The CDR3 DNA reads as TGTGCCAGCAGTTACGGCCACGAGCAGTTCTTC. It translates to CASSYGHEQFF.

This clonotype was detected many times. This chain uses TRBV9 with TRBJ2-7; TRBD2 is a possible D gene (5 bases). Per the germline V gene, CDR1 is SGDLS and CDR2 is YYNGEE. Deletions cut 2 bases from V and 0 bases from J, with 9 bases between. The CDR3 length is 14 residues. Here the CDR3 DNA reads TGTGCCAGCAGCGTGAGTCGGGACTCCTACGAGCAGTACTTC. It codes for CASSVSRDSYEQYF.

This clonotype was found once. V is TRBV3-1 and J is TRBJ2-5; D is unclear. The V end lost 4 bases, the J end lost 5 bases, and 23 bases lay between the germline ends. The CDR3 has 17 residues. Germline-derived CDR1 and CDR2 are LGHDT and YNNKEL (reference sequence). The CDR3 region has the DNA TGTGCCAGCAGCCGATCGTGTCCCATTTCTTTCTCTGAGACCCAGTACTTC. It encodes CASSRSCPISFSETQYF.

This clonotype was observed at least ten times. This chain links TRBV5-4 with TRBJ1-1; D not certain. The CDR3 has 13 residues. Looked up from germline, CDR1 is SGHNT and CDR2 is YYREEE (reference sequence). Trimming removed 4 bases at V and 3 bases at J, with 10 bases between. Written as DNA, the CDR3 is TGTGCCAGCAGCCGCGAGTTGGACACTGAAGCTTTCTTT. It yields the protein CASSRELDTEAFF.

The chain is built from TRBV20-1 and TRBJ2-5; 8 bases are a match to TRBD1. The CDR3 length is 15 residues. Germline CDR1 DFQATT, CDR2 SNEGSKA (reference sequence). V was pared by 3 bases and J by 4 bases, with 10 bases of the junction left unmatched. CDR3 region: CSASGSDRETETQYF. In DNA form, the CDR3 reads TGCAGTGCTAGTGGTTCGGACAGGGAGACAGAGACCCAGTACTTC.

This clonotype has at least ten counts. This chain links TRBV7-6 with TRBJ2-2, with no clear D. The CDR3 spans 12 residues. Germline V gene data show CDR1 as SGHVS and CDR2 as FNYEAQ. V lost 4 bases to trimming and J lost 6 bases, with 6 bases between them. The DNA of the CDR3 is TGTGCCAGCAGCTATCACTCCGGGGAGCTGTTTTTT. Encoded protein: CASSYHSGELFF.

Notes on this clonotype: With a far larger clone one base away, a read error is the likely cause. Here the CDR3 reads CASSRRGGPYEQYF. The CDR3 DNA sequence: TGTGCCAGCAGCAGGCGGGGTGGCCCCTACGAGCAGTACTTC. The chain couples TRBV2 to TRBJ2-4; D may be TRBD2 (6 bases). Matching the DNA end better, TRBJ2-7 makes the J call doubtful. Germline V gene lookup returns CDR1 SNHLY and CDR2 FYNNEI. This CDR3 has 14 residues.

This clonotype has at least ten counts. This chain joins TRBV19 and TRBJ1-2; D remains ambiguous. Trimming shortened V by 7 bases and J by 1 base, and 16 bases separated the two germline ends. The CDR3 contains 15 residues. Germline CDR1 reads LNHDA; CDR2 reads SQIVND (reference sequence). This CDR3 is CASKGGQSLNYGYTF. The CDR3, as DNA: TGTGCCAGTAAGGGTGGCCAGTCACTTAACTATGGCTACACCTTC. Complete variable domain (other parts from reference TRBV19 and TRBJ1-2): DGGITQSPKYLFRKEGQNVTLSCEQNLNHDAMYWYRQDPGQGLRLIYYSQIVNDFQKGDIAEGYSVSREKKESFPLTVTSAQKNPTAFYLCASKGGQSLNYGYTFGSGTRLTVV.

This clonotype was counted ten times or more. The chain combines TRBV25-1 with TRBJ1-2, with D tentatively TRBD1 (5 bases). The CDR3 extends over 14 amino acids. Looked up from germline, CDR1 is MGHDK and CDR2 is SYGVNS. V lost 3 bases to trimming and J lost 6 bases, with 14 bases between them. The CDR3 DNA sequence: TGTGCCAGCAGTGATTCGGGTAGGGGAGATGGCTACACCTTC. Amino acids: CASSDSGRGDGYTF.